This record concerns one T cell receptor (beta chain) sequence. Its antigen is unidentified. Running of the v3.0 immunoSEQ assay took place at survey level. Here immunoSEQ multiplex PCR was the method, and the copy in TCRdb shows in-frame clones only, minus some. The repertoire includes roughly 19,000 clones, 82% of them detected once, and roughly a tenth sits in the top ten. Specimens held roughly 0.9-10 million cryopreserved PBMC prior to DNA extraction. The data originate from a study of long-term antiretroviral therapy in people with HIV. The CDR3 spans 15 residues. Trimming removed 4 bases from V and 5 bases from J, with 17 bases in between. Germline CDR1 SEHNR, CDR2 FQNEAQ (reference sequence). General observations from the study: The study lacked data on ART adherence, viral resistance or therapy changes. Repertoire composition at all time points was dominated by clones that had expanded before ART. Following ART, diversity rose but still fell short of transplant donor controls.

The receptor's source is a man aged 40-49 years with HIV. This specimen was unsorted PBMCs, taken 2.4 years after starting antiretroviral therapy. The chain uses TRBV7-9 and TRBJ1-2; D not certain. CDR3 bases: TGTGCCAGCAGCTCCAAGCCTGGACGACTGTATGGCTACACCTTC. This encodes CASSSKPGRLYGYTF.